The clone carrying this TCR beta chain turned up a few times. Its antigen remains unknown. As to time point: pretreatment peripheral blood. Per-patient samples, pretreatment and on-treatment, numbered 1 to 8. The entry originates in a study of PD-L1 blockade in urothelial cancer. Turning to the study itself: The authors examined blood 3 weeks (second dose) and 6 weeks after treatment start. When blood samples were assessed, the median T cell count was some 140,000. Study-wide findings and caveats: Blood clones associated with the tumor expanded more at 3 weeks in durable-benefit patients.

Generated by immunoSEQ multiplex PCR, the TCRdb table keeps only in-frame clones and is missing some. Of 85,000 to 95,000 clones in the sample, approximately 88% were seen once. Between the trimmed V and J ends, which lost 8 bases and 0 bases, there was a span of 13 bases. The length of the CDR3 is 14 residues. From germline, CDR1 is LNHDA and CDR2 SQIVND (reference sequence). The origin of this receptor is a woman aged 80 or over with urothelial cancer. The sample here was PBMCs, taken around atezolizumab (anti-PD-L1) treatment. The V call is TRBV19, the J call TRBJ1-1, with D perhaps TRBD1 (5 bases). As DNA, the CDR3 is TGTGCCAGTGCGGGGGGGGGAATGAACACTGAAGCTTTCTTT. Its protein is CASAGGGMNTEAFF.